Each of the 19 T cell receptor beta chains below was sequenced from the same sample in a study of T cell responses to AZD1222 COVID-19 vaccine. This table comes from immunoSEQ multiplex PCR, and its TCRdb copy is limited to in-frame clones, with some not included. Among around 140,000 clones listed, 90% to 95% were seen once. The sample consisted of peripheral blood, taken on day 0 of MenACWY control vaccination. The receptors were sampled from an adult in good health.

This clone showed up just once. CDR3 amino acids: CASSVRGFSGNTIYF. The DNA for the CDR3 is TGTGCCAGCAGTGTCCGGGGGTTCTCTGGAAACACCATATATTTT. V gene TRBV2 combines with J gene TRBJ1-3; tentative D call: TRBD1 (5 bases). This CDR3 contains 15 residues. Trimming left V 4 bases short and J 0 bases short, with 10 bases between. Per germline, CDR1 SNHLY and CDR2 FYNNEI.

This chain joins TRBV5-3 and TRBJ1-6; D is unresolved. TRBV5-3 carries the ORF label, with uncertain function. CDR3 size: 11 residues. V shed 2 bases and J shed 13 bases, with 7 bases lying between them. Written as DNA, the CDR3 is TGTGCCAGAAGCTTCCCCGGCCCCCTCCACTTT. Its protein product is CARSFPGPLHF.

The rearrangement joins TRBV4-3 to TRBJ1-2; D remains unclear. The V and J ends lost 1 base and 5 bases respectively, with 14 bases between them. Germline V gives CDR1 LGHNA, CDR2 YSLEER. The CDR3 has 15 amino acids. The CDR3 sequence is CASSQVVGSTYGYTF. CDR3 bases: TGCGCCAGCAGCCAAGTAGTCGGCAGCACGTATGGCTACACCTTC.

This chain connects TRBV7-9 to TRBJ1-2; 7 nucleotides align to TRBD1. V lost 4 bases to trimming and J lost 6 bases; unmatched junction nucleotides: 14. Germline values: CDR1 SEHNR, CDR2 FQNEAQ (reference sequence). The CDR3 has 16 amino acids. CDR3 sequence: CASSSGQTTPFDGYTF. The CDR3, as DNA: TGTGCCAGCAGCTCGGGACAGACAACTCCTTTTGATGGCTACACCTTC. Drawing the rest from reference TRBV7-9 and TRBJ1-2, the complete variable domain is DTGVSQNPRHKITKRGQNVTFRCDPISEHNRLYWYRQTLGQGPEFLTYFQNEAQLEKSRLLSDRFSAERPKGSFSTLEIQRTEQGDSAMYLCASSSGQTTPFDGYTFGSGTRLTVV.

CDR3 sequence (DNA): TGTGCCAGCAGCTTATACGCAGGCGAGTATGGCTACACCTTC. Translated: CASSLYAGEYGYTF. The gene calls are TRBV7-2 and TRBJ1-2, with D uncertain. CDR3 length equals 14 residues. The germline V gene encodes CDR1 SGHTA and CDR2 FQGNSA. The V end was cut by 2 bases, the J end by 5 bases, with 12 bases between.

The CDR3 DNA reads as TGTGCCAGCAGCCAAGACACCTTAGGGTACGAGCAGTACTTC. This encodes CASSQDTLGYEQYF. The chain joins TRBV3-1 (or the pseudogene TRBV3-2) to TRBJ2-7; the D is unclear. Germline CDR1 reads LGHDT; CDR2 reads YNNKEL (reference sequence). CDR3 length: 14 residues. The V end was cut by 0 bases, the J end by 4 bases, with 10 bases between.

The chain carries TRBV30 and TRBJ2-1; 13 nucleotides align to TRBD2. J was trimmed by 0 bases and V by 2 bases; bases with no gene match: 10. This CDR3 region has 19 residues. The germline gives CDR1 GTSNPN, CDR2 SVGIG (reference sequence). The CDR3 coding sequence is TGTGCCTGGAGTTCTGTCGGACTAGCGGGAGAAAGCTCCTACAATGAGCAGTTCTTC. This translates into CAWSSVGLAGESSYNEQFF.

The V gene is TRBV20-1, the J gene TRBJ2-5, with a possible D match to TRBD2 (6 bases). There are 12 residues in the CDR3. Germline V gene data show CDR1 as DFQATT and CDR2 as SNEGSKA (reference sequence). The V and J ends lost 3 bases and 2 bases respectively, with 7 bases between them. CDR3: CSASRGQETQYF. The CDR3, as DNA: TGCAGTGCTAGTCGGGGGCAAGAGACCCAGTACTTC.

This chain joins TRBV2 and TRBJ2-5; D is possibly TRBD1 (5 bases). The CDR3 runs 14 residues. V lost 5 bases, J lost 3 bases, and 13 bases lay in between. The germline V gene encodes CDR1 SNHLY and CDR2 FYNNEI. The CDR3 DNA sequence: TGTGCCAGCAGTCCGGGCAGGGTGAAAGAGACCCAGTACTTC. This codes for CASSPGRVKETQYF.

The table lists this clone with a count of one. The J gene is TRBJ1-2, the V gene TRBV28; a possible D gene is TRBD1 (5 bases). Trimming left V 2 bases short and J 4 bases short, with 14 bases between. Per the germline V gene, CDR1 is MDHEN and CDR2 is SYDVKM. The CDR3 length is 15 residues. Here the CDR3 reads CASSLMGGYFYGYTF. The CDR3 nucleotides read TGTGCCAGCAGTTTAATGGGGGGGTACTTCTATGGCTACACCTTC.

The chain uses TRBV7-9 and TRBJ2-7; 7 bases fit TRBD1. The CDR3 runs to 15 residues. J gave up 7 bases and V 4 bases, and 13 bases lay outside the gene matches. The germline V gene encodes CDR1 SEHNR and CDR2 FQNEAQ (reference sequence). The DNA of the CDR3 is TGTGCCAGCAGCTCCTGGGACAGTACGGTTTTGGAGCAGTACTTC. Translated: CASSSWDSTVLEQYF.

This clone was seen only once. Other DNA sequences within the sample encode an identical CDR3. CDR3 bases: TGCGCCAGCAGCCCCGGGACGGTGAACACTGAAGCTTTCTTT. This encodes CASSPGTVNTEAFF. The chain uses TRBV5-1 and TRBJ1-1, with D maybe TRBD1 (5 bases). This CDR3 has 14 amino acids. The germline V and J ends were trimmed by 4 bases and 0 bases, with 10 bases remaining between them. Germline-derived CDR1 and CDR2 are SGHRS and YFSETQ.

The chain links TRBV27 to TRBJ1-4; tentative D call: TRBD1 (5 bases). The CDR3 has 14 amino acids. Trimming took 7 bases from V and 2 from J, leaving 11 bases between them. Germline V CDR1 and CDR2: MNHEY, SMNVEV (reference sequence). The CDR3 is CASIVGGTNEKLFF. The CDR3 region has the DNA TGTGCCAGCATTGTCGGGGGTACTAATGAAAAACTGTTTTTT.

This chain connects TRBV5-1 to TRBJ1-6; D gene ambiguous. V lost 0 bases and J 10 bases, leaving 14 bases between the germline ends. This CDR3 region has 15 residues. The germline V gene encodes CDR1 SGHRS and CDR2 YFSETQ. The CDR3 coding sequence is TGCGCCAGCAGCTTGGCTGGGGTAGGAGGATCACCCCTCCACTTT. Translation: CASSLAGVGGSPLHF.

This sequence joins TRBV12-3 or TRBV12-4 and TRBJ1-5; no definite D call. Deletions cut 7 bases from V and 5 bases from J, with 12 bases between. The CDR3 consists of 13 residues. Here the CDR3 DNA reads TGTGCCAGCAACGAACAGTTGGATCAGCCCCAGCATTTT. Translation gives CASNEQLDQPQHF.

The J gene is TRBJ2-1, the V gene TRBV7-2; no reliable D call. This CDR3 is 18 amino acids long. Germline CDR1 is SGHTA and CDR2 is FQGNSA. V was cut by 5 bases and J by 0 bases, with 20 bases left in between. CDR3 sequence: CASSLEESVGLSYNEQFF. The CDR3 region has the DNA TGTGCCAGCAGCCTCGAGGAGAGCGTAGGCCTCTCCTACAATGAGCAGTTCTTC. Complete variable domain (other parts from reference TRBV7-2 and TRBJ2-1): GAGVSQSPSNKVTEKGKDVELRCDPISGHTALYWYRQSLGQGLEFLIYFQGNSAPDKSGLPSDRFSAERTGGSVSTLTIQRTQQEDSAVYLCASSLEESVGLSYNEQFFGPGTRLTVL.

The J gene is TRBJ2-2, the V gene TRBV5-4; 8 bases map to TRBD1. CDR3 length equals 16 residues. V lost 7 bases, J lost 2 bases, and 10 bases stayed unmatched. The germline gives CDR1 SGHNT, CDR2 YYREEE (reference sequence). Here the CDR3 reads CASLEFGQGNTGELFF. The DNA for the CDR3 is TGTGCCAGCCTTGAATTTGGACAGGGCAACACCGGGGAGCTGTTTTTT.

V is TRBV28 and J is TRBJ2-5; D might be TRBD1 (6 bases). Trimming left V 6 bases short and J 5 bases short, with 10 bases between. Germline assignment: CDR1 MDHEN and CDR2 SYDVKM. The CDR3 sequence is 12 residues long. The CDR3 region is CASRTQGETQYF. CDR3 DNA sequence: TGTGCCAGCAGGACTCAGGGGGAGACCCAGTACTTC.

This rearrangement joins TRBV6-2 or TRBV6-3 to TRBJ1-6; 7 nucleotides align to TRBD1. Germline CDR1 reads MNHEY; CDR2 reads SVGEGT. V shed 0 bases and J 9 bases; nucleotides not matched to a gene: 8. There are 16 residues in the CDR3. CDR3 loop: CASSYSRQGDGSPLHF. CDR3 coding DNA: TGTGCCAGCAGTTACTCGAGGCAGGGGGACGGTTCACCCCTCCACTTT.